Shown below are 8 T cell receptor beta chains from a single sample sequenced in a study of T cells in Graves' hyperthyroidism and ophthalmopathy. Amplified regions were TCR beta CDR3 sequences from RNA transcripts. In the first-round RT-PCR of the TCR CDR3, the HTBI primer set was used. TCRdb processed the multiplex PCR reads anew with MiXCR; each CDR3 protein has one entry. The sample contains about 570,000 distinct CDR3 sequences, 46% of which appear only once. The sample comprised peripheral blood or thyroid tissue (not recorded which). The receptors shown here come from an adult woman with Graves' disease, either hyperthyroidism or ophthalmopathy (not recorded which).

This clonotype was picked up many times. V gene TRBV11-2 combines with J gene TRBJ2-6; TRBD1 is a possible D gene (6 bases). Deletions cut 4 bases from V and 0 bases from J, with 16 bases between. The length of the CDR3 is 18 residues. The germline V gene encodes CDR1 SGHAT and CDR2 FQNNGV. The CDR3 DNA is TGTGCCAGCAGCTCCCCCCGACAGGTTCCCTCTGGGGCCAACGTCCTGACTTTC. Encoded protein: CASSSPRQVPSGANVLTF. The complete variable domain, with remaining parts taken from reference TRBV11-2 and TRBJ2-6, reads EAGVAQSPRYKIIEKRQSVAFWCNPISGHATLYWYQQILGQGPKLLIQFQNNGVVDDSQLPKDRFSAERLKGVDSTLKIQPAKLEDSAVYLCASSSPRQVPSGANVLTFGAGSRLTVL.

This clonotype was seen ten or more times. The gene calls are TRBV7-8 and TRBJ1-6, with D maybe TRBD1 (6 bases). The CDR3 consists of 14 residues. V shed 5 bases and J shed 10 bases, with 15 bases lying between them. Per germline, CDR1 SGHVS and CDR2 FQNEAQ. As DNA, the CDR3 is TGTGCCAGCAGCCTCGACAGGTCCCCATCACCCCTCCACTTT. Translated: CASSLDRSPSPLHF.

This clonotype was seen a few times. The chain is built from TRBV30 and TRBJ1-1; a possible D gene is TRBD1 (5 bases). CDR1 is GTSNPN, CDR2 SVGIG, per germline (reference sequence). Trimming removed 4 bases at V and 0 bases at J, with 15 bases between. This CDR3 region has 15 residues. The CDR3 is CAWTVGGIMNTEAFF. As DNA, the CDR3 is TGTGCCTGGACCGTTGGGGGAATCATGAACACTGAAGCTTTCTTT.

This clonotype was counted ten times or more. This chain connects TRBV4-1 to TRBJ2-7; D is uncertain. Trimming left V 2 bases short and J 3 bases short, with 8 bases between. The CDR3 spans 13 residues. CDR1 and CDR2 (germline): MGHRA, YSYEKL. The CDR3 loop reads CASSQQSGYEQYF. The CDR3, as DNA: TGCGCCAGCAGCCAACAATCCGGCTACGAGCAGTACTTC.

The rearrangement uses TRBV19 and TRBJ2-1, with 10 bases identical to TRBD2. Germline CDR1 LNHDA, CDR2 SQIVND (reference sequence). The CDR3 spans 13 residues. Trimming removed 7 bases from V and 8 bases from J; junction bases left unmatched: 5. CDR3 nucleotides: TGTGCCAGTAAGCGGGAGGGCTTGGATGAGCAGTTCTTC. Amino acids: CASKREGLDEQFF. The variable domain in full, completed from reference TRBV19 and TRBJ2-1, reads DGGITQSPKYLFRKEGQNVTLSCEQNLNHDAMYWYRQDPGQGLRLIYYSQIVNDFQKGDIAEGYSVSREKKESFPLTVTSAQKNPTAFYLCASKREGLDEQFFGPGTRLTVL.

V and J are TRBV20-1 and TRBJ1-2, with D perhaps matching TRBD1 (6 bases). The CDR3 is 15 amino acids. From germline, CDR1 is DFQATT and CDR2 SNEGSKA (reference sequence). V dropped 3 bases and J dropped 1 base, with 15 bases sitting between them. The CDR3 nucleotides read TGCAGTGCTAGTAATGGGGGCCTATATAACTATGGCTACACCTTC. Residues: CSASNGGLYNYGYTF.

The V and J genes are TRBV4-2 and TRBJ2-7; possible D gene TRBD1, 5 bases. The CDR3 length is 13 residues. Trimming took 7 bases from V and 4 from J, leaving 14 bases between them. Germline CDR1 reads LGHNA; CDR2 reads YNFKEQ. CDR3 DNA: TGTGCCAGCAACCAGAAAGGGGAATACGAGCAGTACTTC. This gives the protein CASNQKGEYEQYF.

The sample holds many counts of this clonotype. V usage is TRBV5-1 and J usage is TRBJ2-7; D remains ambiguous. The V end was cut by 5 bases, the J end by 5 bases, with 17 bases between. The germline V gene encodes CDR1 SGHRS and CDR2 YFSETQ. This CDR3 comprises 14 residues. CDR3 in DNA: TGCGCCAGCAGTCTTGGCGATAGAATCCACGAGCAGTACTTC. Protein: CASSLGDRIHEQYF.